This entry describes one TCR beta chain. The CDR3 is 15 residues long. Deletions cut 3 bases from V and 1 base from J, with 10 bases between. Germline V gene sequence: CDR1 SGHTA, CDR2 FQGTGA. The data derive from a study of T cell changes during pregnancy in multiple sclerosis. The data were produced by immunoSEQ multiplex PCR, yet TCRdb's version contains in-frame clones alone and is incomplete. The table shows roughly 29,000 clones, with under 95% occurring only once. This sequence originates from a female donor with multiple sclerosis, enrolled in a pregnancy study. The chain combines TRBV7-3 with TRBJ2-1; possibly TRBD2 for D (6 bases). This sample comprised CD4+ T cells from peripheral blood mononuclear cells, obtained after pregnancy. The CDR3 nucleotides read TGTGCCAGCAGCTTGGGGCTAGCGTCCTACAATGAGCAGTTCTTC. Its protein is CASSLGLASYNEQFF.